This T cell receptor (beta chain) was profiled in a study of T cell responses to AZD1222 COVID-19 vaccine. Clones were sequenced by immunoSEQ multiplex PCR, and TCRdb holds only the in-frame ones, with some missing. Of 150,000 or so clones in the sample, 80% to 95% are singletons; the top ten hold about 2.5%. The germline V gene has CDR1 LNHDA and CDR2 SQIVND (reference sequence). This CDR3 contains 17 residues. The V end lost 3 bases, the J end lost 2 bases, and 17 bases lay between the germline ends. The chain couples TRBV19 to TRBJ1-5; tentatively, D is TRBD1 (6 bases). The clonotype originates from an adult in good health. The sample here was peripheral blood, taken on day 0 of AZD1222 vaccination. The CDR3 coding sequence is TGTGCCAGTAGTATGATGAGGGGGAGCTTAGGCAATCAGCCCCAGCATTTT. It translates to CASSMMRGSLGNQPQHF.